The clone carrying this T cell receptor (beta chain) has a count of ten or more. What it recognizes is unknown. This specimen belongs to a study of molecular identifiers for immune sequencing clone quantification. About the research overall: Split five ways in replicates, RNA from about 20,000 or 100,000 naive CD8 cells had four portions sequenced. General study points: For effector cells, clones above 20 RNA copies held over 97% of molecules; for naive cells, under 1%. Underestimation of highly expanded clone sizes could arise where identical TCR molecules share a barcode.

Germline V gene sequence: CDR1 SGHVS, CDR2 FQNEAQ. V was pared by 0 bases and J by 5 bases, with 6 bases of the junction left unmatched. The CDR3 runs to 16 residues. Naive CD8 libraries came from about 20,000 to 1,000,000 sorted cells with 10%, 30% or 50% RNA. TCRdb redid the calling of the PCR reads with MiXCR, one entry per CDR3 protein. This table holds 60,000 to 70,000 distinct CDR3 sequences, roughly 20% found once. The material sequenced was naive CD8+ T cells from blood, with Jurkat cell RNA spiked in. Subset specified: FACS-sorted CD8+CD4-CCR7+CD45RA+ naive T cells. The rearrangement joins TRBV7-8 to TRBJ2-1, with 8 bases identical to TRBD2. This sequence was found in a human donor in good health. Some libraries in this study had Jurkat cell RNA spiked in. The CDR3 DNA reads as TGTGCCAGCAGCTTAGCAGGGACTAGTCAAGACAATGAGCAGTTCTTC. Translated: CASSLAGTSQDNEQFF.